Here is one T cell receptor (beta chain) with its context. Its antigen remains unidentified. These data come from a study of cytomegalovirus exposure and HLA in healthy donors. Study-level findings and limits: Listed as cytomegalovirus-associated were about 160 TCR beta chains. The productive fraction for most TCR beta V segments was about 87% or about 30% in an earlier analysis.

The length of the CDR3 is 14 residues. V was pared by 3 bases and J by 5 bases, with 13 bases between. Germline V gives CDR1 MNHEY, CDR2 SMNVEV (reference sequence). Amplification used 60 Vbeta primers and 13 Jbeta primers. In the original analysis: Per a later analysis, the number of unique TCR beta chains was roughly 83 million, of which 10 million to 11 million were shared. Generated by immunoSEQ multiplex PCR, the TCRdb table keeps only in-frame clones and is missing some. Clone size and V and J calls were adopted from that table, with D and trimming inferred from the DNA. The data contain 100,000 to 150,000 clones, 80% to 90% of them singletons. Donors in the study were healthy people who gave bone marrow.

Sequencing was done on a sample of PBMCs. The sequence was collected from a woman aged 18-29 years in good health and CMV-seropositive. The chain employs TRBV27 and TRBJ1-1, with D possibly matching TRBD1 (6 bases). For the CDR3, the DNA is TGTGCCAGCAGTTTCTCAGGGGCTGGTACTGAAGCTTTCTTT. Its translation: CASSFSGAGTEAFF.